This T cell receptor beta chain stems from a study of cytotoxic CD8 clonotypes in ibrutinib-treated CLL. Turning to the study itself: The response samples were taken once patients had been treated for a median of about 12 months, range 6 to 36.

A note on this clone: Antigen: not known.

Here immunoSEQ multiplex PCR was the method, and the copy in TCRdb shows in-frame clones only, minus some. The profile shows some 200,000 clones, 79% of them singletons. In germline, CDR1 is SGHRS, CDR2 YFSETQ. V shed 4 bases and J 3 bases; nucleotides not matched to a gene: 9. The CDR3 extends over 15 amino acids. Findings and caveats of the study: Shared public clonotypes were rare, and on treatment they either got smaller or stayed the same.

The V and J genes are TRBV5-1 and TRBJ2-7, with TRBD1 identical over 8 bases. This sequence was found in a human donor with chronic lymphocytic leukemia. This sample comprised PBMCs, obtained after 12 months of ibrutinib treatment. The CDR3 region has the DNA TGCGCCAGCAGCGTGACAACAGGGGGTTTCTACGAGCAGTACTTC. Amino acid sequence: CASSVTTGGFYEQYF.